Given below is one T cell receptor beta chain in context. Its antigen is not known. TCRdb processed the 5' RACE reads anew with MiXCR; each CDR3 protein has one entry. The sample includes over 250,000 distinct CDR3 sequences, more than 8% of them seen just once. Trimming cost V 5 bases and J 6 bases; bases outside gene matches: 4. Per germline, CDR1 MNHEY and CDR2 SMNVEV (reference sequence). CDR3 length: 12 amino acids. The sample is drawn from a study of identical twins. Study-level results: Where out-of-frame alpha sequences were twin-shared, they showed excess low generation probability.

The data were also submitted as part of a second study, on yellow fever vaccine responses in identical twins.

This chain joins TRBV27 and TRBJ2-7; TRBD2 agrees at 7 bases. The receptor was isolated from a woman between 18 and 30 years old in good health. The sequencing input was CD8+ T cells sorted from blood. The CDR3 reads CASSPGLVEQYF. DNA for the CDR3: TGTGCCAGCAGTCCAGGACTAGTCGAGCAGTACTTC.